The 23 T cell receptor beta chains given below trace back to one sample, sequenced in a study of blood T cell repertoires in COVID-19. Using immunoSEQ multiplex PCR, the repertoire was profiled, and TCRdb retains in-frame clones only, with some absent. The data show around 200,000 clones, around 83% seen once. Material: peripheral blood. The receptors originated from a man in his forties with active or convalescent COVID-19.

This chain joins TRBV19 and TRBJ1-1, with D perhaps TRBD1 (6 bases). Germline CDR1 and CDR2: LNHDA and SQIVND (reference sequence). Trimming took 1 base from V and 5 from J, leaving 11 bases between them. This CDR3 comprises 14 residues. The chain's CDR3 is CASSIGGGWTEAFF. Here the CDR3 DNA reads TGTGCCAGTAGTATAGGTGGGGGCTGGACTGAAGCTTTCTTT.

DNA of the CDR3: TGTGCCTGGAGGGGAGGGTCGGAGACCCAGTACTTC. It encodes CAWRGGSETQYF. This chain links TRBV30 with TRBJ2-5; 7 bases align to TRBD2. J gave up 5 bases and V 3 bases, and 3 bases lay outside the gene matches. In germline, CDR1 is GTSNPN, CDR2 SVGIG (reference sequence). The CDR3 spans 12 residues. The whole variable domain, filled in from reference TRBV30 and TRBJ2-5, reads SQTIHQWPATLVQPVGSPLSLECTVEGTSNPNLYWYRQAAGRGLQLLFYSVGIGQISSEVPQNLSASRPQDRQFILSSKKLLLSDSGFYLCAWRGGSETQYFGPGTRLLVL.

The J gene is TRBJ1-4, the V gene TRBV7-2; 8 bases agree with TRBD1. Trimming cost V 6 bases and J 6 bases; bases outside gene matches: 9. CDR3 length equals 15 residues. Germline CDR1 SGHTA, CDR2 FQGNSA. The CDR3 DNA is TGTGCCAGCAGACCGACAGGGGACCGATATGAAAAACTGTTTTTT. This encodes CASRPTGDRYEKLFF.

This sequence joins TRBV11-3 and TRBJ1-6; D is possibly TRBD1 (5 bases). Germline lookup yields CDR1 SGHNT and CDR2 YENEEA. This CDR3 is 15 amino acids long. The V end lost 5 bases, the J end lost 8 bases, and 16 bases lay between the germline ends. The CDR3 is CASSQLGHPDSPLHF. The CDR3 region has the DNA TGTGCCAGCAGCCAACTCGGACATCCAGATTCACCCCTCCACTTT.

The chain combines TRBV18 with TRBJ1-1; the D gene is possibly TRBD1 (5 bases). The germline gives CDR1 KGHSH, CDR2 LQKENI. The ends were cut back, 5 bases at V and 1 base at J, with 8 bases in the middle. This CDR3 comprises 13 residues. The CDR3 reads CASSVGQNTEAFF. The CDR3 DNA sequence: TGTGCCAGCTCAGTTGGACAGAACACTGAAGCTTTCTTT.

The chain has TRBV14 and TRBJ2-1, with 9 bases identical to TRBD1. V lost 4 bases to trimming and J lost 4 bases; unmatched junction nucleotides: 5. This CDR3 is 15 amino acids long. Germline V gives CDR1 SGHDN, CDR2 FVKESK. CDR3 coding DNA: TGTGCCAGCAGCCCCCGGGACAGGGATTACAATGAGCAGTTCTTC. Its protein is CASSPRDRDYNEQFF.

The gene calls are TRBV6-5 and TRBJ1-3, with 7 bases fitting TRBD1. CDR1 and CDR2 (germline): MNHEY, SVGAGI. The trim removed 6 bases at V and 0 bases at J, leaving 5 bases unmatched. The CDR3 is made up of 15 amino acids. CDR3 nucleotides: TGTGCCAGCAGGGGACAGCCGCTCTCTGGAAACACCATATATTTT. Amino acid sequence: CASRGQPLSGNTIYF.

V usage is TRBV4-3 and J usage is TRBJ1-2, with 7 positions matching TRBD1. Unmatched junction bases numbered 12, after V lost 3 bases and J lost 5 bases. From germline, CDR1 is LGHNA and CDR2 YSLEER. The CDR3 has 16 residues. The DNA for the CDR3 is TGCGCCAGCAGCCAGGTATGGACAGGAGGAAGTTATGGCTACACCTTC. Translated: CASSQVWTGGSYGYTF.

This clone showed up just once. V gene TRBV24-1 combines with J gene TRBJ2-1, with D perhaps matching TRBD2 (6 bases). The CDR3 is made up of 13 amino acids. From germline, CDR1 is KGHDR and CDR2 SFDVKD. The V and J ends lost 4 bases and 5 bases respectively, with 8 bases between them. The CDR3 nucleotides are TGTGCCACCAGTGAGGGGACTGACAATGAGCAGTTCTTC. Its translation: CATSEGTDNEQFF.

V and J are TRBV19 and TRBJ1-1; D is ambiguous. The CDR3 is 13 amino acids. Germline V gene data show CDR1 as LNHDA and CDR2 as SQIVND (reference sequence). Trimming removed 3 bases from V and 5 bases from J, with 10 bases in between. CDR3 nucleotides: TGTGCCAGTAGTATCTCGCGGGGAACTGAAGCTTTCTTT. It codes for CASSISRGTEAFF.

This clone was seen only a few times. The rearrangement uses TRBV2 and TRBJ2-7, with 7 positions matching TRBD2. V shed 7 bases, J shed 4 bases, and the junction held 4 bases outside the gene matches. There are 12 residues in the CDR3. CDR1 is SNHLY, CDR2 FYNNEI, per germline. CDR3 region: CASIGGEYEQYF. For the CDR3, the DNA is TGTGCCAGCATTGGGGGGGAATACGAGCAGTACTTC.

The V call is TRBV6-6, the J call TRBJ2-7, with 8 bases lining up with TRBD2. The germline V gene has CDR1 MNHNY and CDR2 SVGAGI (reference sequence). Trimming removed 8 bases from V and 4 bases from J; junction bases left unmatched: 1. The CDR3 has 11 amino acids. CDR3 DNA: TGTGCCAGCGGGACTAGATACGAGCAGTACTTC. As protein: CASGTRYEQYF.

This clone was seen a single time. The chain couples TRBV3-1 (or the pseudogene TRBV3-2) to TRBJ2-3, with 8 positions matching TRBD1. This CDR3 is 18 amino acids long. The J segment lost 1 base and the V segment lost 6 bases, leaving 15 bases of the junction unmatched. Germline CDR1 and CDR2: LGHDT and YNNKEL (reference sequence). CDR3 nucleotides: TGTGCCAGCAGTCCGAATAATAAACAGGGGGTCGGCACAGATACGCAGTATTTT. It specifies CASSPNNKQGVGTDTQYF.

This chain uses TRBV6-1 with TRBJ1-3; tentatively, D is TRBD1 (5 bases). Trimming stripped 0 bases from V and 8 bases from J, with 11 bases between. Germline CDR1 reads MNHNS; CDR2 reads SASEGT. The CDR3 length is 14 residues. The CDR3 loop is CASSEALRGDTIYF. The CDR3 nucleotides read TGTGCCAGCAGTGAAGCGCTTCGGGGGGACACCATATATTTT.

V is TRBV9 and J is TRBJ1-2, with a tentative D call TRBD1 (6 bases). The CDR3 extends over 16 amino acids. Trimming left V 3 bases short and J 6 bases short, with 21 bases between. CDR1 is SGDLS and CDR2 is YYNGEE in the germline V gene. The CDR3 region is CASSGKPGAPLNGYTF. The CDR3 DNA is TGTGCCAGCAGCGGCAAACCAGGGGCCCCTTTGAATGGCTACACCTTC.

This chain uses TRBV2 with TRBJ1-4, with D perhaps TRBD1 (5 bases). The germline V gene encodes CDR1 SNHLY and CDR2 FYNNEI. The CDR3 consists of 13 residues. Trimming left V 7 bases short and J 8 bases short, with 14 bases between. CDR3 amino acids: CASTSGSAEKLFF. CDR3 DNA: TGTGCCAGCACATCAGGGTCGGCGGAAAAACTGTTTTTT.

As to this clone: The same CDR3 also results from other DNA sequences found in this sample. V is TRBV11-2 and J is TRBJ1-1; no definite D call. The CDR3 covers 14 residues. CDR1 is SGHAT and CDR2 is FQNNGV in the germline V gene. The ends were cut back, 5 bases at V and 2 bases at J, with 12 bases in the middle. For the CDR3, the DNA is TGTGCCAGCAGCCTCGGACGGGGTAACACTGAAGCTTTCTTT. Protein product: CASSLGRGNTEAFF.

This clone was seen only a few times. This rearrangement joins TRBV30 to TRBJ1-6; 7 bases fit TRBD1. CDR1 GTSNPN and CDR2 SVGIG come from the germline V gene (reference sequence). CDR3 length: 15 amino acids. V trimming: 0 bases; J trimming: 2 bases; junction bases outside the gene matches: 1. CDR3: CAWSVQGAYNSPLHF. The CDR3 nucleotides are TGTGCCTGGAGTGTCCAGGGGGCCTATAATTCACCCCTCCACTTT.

The V gene is TRBV3-1 (or the pseudogene TRBV3-2), the J gene TRBJ1-6; perhaps TRBD1 as D (6 bases). This CDR3 has 14 residues. V shed 5 bases and J shed 7 bases, with 12 bases lying between them. Germline CDR1 is LGHDT and CDR2 is YNNKEL (reference sequence). The CDR3 DNA reads as TGTGCCAGCAGCGCAACAGGGAACAATTCACCCCTCCACTTT. Translation gives CASSATGNNSPLHF.

The J gene is TRBJ2-5, the V gene TRBV6-5, with D possibly being TRBD1 (6 bases). V gave up 7 bases and J gave up 7 bases, with 16 bases separating them. The CDR3 covers 13 residues. The V gene's germline CDR1 is MNHEY and CDR2 SVGAGI. CDR3 bases: TGTGCCAGCATTGGGGGCGCCGGAGGGACCCAGTACTTC. This codes for CASIGGAGGTQYF.

This sequence joins TRBV5-1 and TRBJ2-1; a possible D gene is TRBD1 (6 bases). This CDR3 comprises 14 residues. V was shortened by 2 bases and J by 13 bases, with 19 bases between the two germline ends. The V gene's germline CDR1 is SGHRS and CDR2 YFSETQ. CDR3 coding DNA: TGCGCCAGCAGCTTACATACCGGGACACTAATCCAGTTCTTC. Amino acids: CASSLHTGTLIQFF.

The chain is built from TRBV19 and TRBJ1-3; TRBD1 matches at 7 bases. Losses at the gene ends were 1 base for V and 0 bases for J; bases not matched to a gene: 9. Germline V CDR1 and CDR2: LNHDA, SQIVND (reference sequence). This CDR3 region has 18 residues. CDR3 DNA: TGTGCCAGTAGTATAGTCCCCGACAGGGCCTCCTCTGGAAACACCATATATTTT. It yields the protein CASSIVPDRASSGNTIYF.

J is TRBJ2-7 and V is TRBV6-1; D gene ambiguous. Trimming removed 2 bases from V and 4 bases from J, with 15 bases in between. Germline CDR1 MNHNS, CDR2 SASEGT. The CDR3 covers 15 residues. CDR3 coding DNA: TGTGCCAGCAGTGAATTGGAGCAAACGCCATACGAGCAGTACTTC. Its translation is CASSELEQTPYEQYF.